The rows below give T cell receptor beta chains drawn from one sample of a study of cytotoxic CD8 clonotypes in ibrutinib-treated CLL. Data came from immunoSEQ multiplex PCR; TCRdb stores just in-frame clones and leaves some out. The data contain about 300,000 clones, over 55% of them singletons. Sequenced material: PBMCs, taken after 36 months of ibrutinib treatment. These receptors all stem from a human donor with chronic lymphocytic leukemia. The CDR3 runs from the conserved cysteine through the conserved F or W. D genes are given only for firm matches. Clone size is not always given. Where it is, it says once, few, many or a class for expanded clones.

cdr3_length: 15; v_call: TRBV6-6; clone_size: -; d_call: -; cdr3_aa: CASSYSTPGARPQHF
cdr3_length: 14; v_call: TRBV7-9; clone_size: -; d_call: -; cdr3_aa: CASSLAGGTYEQYF
cdr3_length: 15; v_call: TRBV11-3; clone_size: -; d_call: TRBD1; cdr3_aa: CASSPGQGGNQPQHF
cdr3_length: 15; v_call: TRBV28; clone_size: -; d_call: -; cdr3_aa: CASSFLLSAAYEQYF
cdr3_length: 15; v_call: TRBV6-5; clone_size: few; d_call: TRBD2; cdr3_aa: CASKGTSGGYNEQFF
cdr3_length: 14; v_call: TRBV29-1; clone_size: -; d_call: TRBD1; cdr3_aa: CSVEVGDRAYEQYF
cdr3_length: 13; v_call: TRBV10-2; clone_size: few; d_call: -; cdr3_aa: CASSDWQSYEQYF
cdr3_length: 16; v_call: TRBV28; clone_size: -; d_call: TRBD2; cdr3_aa: CASSSTSGPSYNEQFF
cdr3_length: 13; v_call: TRBV9; clone_size: few; d_call: -; cdr3_aa: CASSAGGWDTQYF
cdr3_length: 15; v_call: TRBV6-6; clone_size: -; d_call: -; cdr3_aa: CASSYSLGRTYEQYF
cdr3_length: 13; v_call: TRBV28; clone_size: -; d_call: -; cdr3_aa: CASSPGGQETQYF